A selection of T cell receptor beta chains follows, all from one sample in a study of T cell repertoires in cytomegalovirus infection. TCRdb re-analysed the reads in MiXCR, keeping a single row per CDR3 protein. The sample yields roughly 230,000 distinct CDR3 sequences, over 15% seen once. Sequencing input: CD8+ T cells from PBMCs. The receptors stem from a human donor in good health (CMV status not recorded). Some clones in this sample may be carry-over from other donors' samples. Both conserved end residues are part of each CDR3. The D gene is left open where the match is weak. Clone size appears in some rows only: once, few, many, or a class for an expanded clone.

V gene,J gene,clone size,D gene,CDR3 protein
TRBV6-2/TRBV6-3,TRBJ2-7,.,.,CASSYSNYEQYF
TRBV6-5,TRBJ1-2,few,.,CASSFNRTGIRLYGYTF
TRBV11-2,TRBJ2-7,few,.,CASSLAASAGEQYF
TRBV29-1,TRBJ1-1,.,.,CSARALPEQTGAFF
TRBV7-9,TRBJ2-7,many,.,CASSPRGNEQYF
TRBV7-8,TRBJ1-6,many,TRBD1,CASSLASTGINSPLHF
TRBV7-6,TRBJ2-2,many,.,CASSMWRGGPIGTGELFF
TRBV6-4,TRBJ2-1,.,TRBD1,CASSGGQGSTEQFF
TRBV7-8,TRBJ2-1,.,TRBD2,CASSLVLAGGGEQFF
TRBV11-2,TRBJ1-1,many,.,CASSLGFEAFF